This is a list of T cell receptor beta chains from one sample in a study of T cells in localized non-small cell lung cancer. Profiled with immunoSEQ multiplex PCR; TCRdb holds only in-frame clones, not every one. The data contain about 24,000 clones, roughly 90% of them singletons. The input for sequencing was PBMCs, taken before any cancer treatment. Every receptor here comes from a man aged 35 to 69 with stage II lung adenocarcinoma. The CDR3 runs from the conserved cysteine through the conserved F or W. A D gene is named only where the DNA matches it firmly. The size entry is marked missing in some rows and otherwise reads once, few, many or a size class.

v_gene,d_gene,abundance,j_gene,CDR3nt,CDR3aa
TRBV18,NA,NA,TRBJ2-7,TGTGCCAGCTCGCAAACAGGAAGCGAGCAGTACTTC,CASSQTGSEQYF
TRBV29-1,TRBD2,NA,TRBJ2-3,TGCAGCGCCTTTGGGACTAGCATGGATACGCAGTATTTT,CSAFGTSMDTQYF
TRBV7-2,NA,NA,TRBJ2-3,TGTGCCAGCAGCCCTCCAGGGGCGGGAGATACGCAGTATTTT,CASSPPGAGDTQYF
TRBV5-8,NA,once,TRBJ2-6,TGTGCCAGCAGCTTCCTGACCGCCCCCTCTGGGGCCAACGTCCTGACTTTC,CASSFLTAPSGANVLTF
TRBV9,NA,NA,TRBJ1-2,TGTGCCAGCAACTACAACCCGGACAGTCTTGGGGGCTACACCTTC,CASNYNPDSLGGYTF
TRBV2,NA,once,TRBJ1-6,TGTGCCAGCAGTGCTGGCAAGCGGAATTCACCCCTCCACTTT,CASSAGKRNSPLHF
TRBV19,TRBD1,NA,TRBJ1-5,TGTGCCAGTGCCGGGACAGGGTTCGAGGGCTTCAATCAGCCCCAGCATTTT,CASAGTGFEGFNQPQHF
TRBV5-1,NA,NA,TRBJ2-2,TGCGCCAGCAGCTTGTTACAGAGCGGTCTGACCGGGGAGCTGTTTTTT,CASSLLQSGLTGELFF
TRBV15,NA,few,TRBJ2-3,TGTGCCACGGGCTGGCGAGATACGCAGTATTTT,CATGWRDTQYF
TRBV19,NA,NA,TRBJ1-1,TGTGCCAGTAAAGCCCACCAGTCCGGCACTGAAGCTTTCTTT,CASKAHQSGTEAFF
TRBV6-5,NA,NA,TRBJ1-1,TGTGCCAGCAGAACCGTCACTGAAGCTTTCTTT,CASRTVTEAFF
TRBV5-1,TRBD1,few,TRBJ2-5,TGCGCCAGCGTCCCGGGACAGTTCGGGGAGACCCAGTACTTC,CASVPGQFGETQYF
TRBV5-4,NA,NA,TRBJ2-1,TGTGCCAGCAGCTTGGCAGCATCGCTGGCAAATGAGCAGTTCTTC,CASSLAASLANEQFF
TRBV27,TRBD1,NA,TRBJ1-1,TGTGCCAGCACGGGACAGGGGGCTGAGGCTGAAGCTTTCTTT,CASTGQGAEAEAFF
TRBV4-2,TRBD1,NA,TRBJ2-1,TGTGCCAGCAGCTTCCGACAGGGTTCCTACAATGAGCAGTTCTTC,CASSFRQGSYNEQFF
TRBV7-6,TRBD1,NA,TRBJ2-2,TGTGCCAGCAGCCCCGGGGACAGGGCGGCCGGGGAGCTGTTTTTT,CASSPGDRAAGELFF
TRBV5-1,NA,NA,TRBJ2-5,TGCGCCAGCAGCTTGTGGCAGGGTGGGTACGAGACCCAGTACTTC,CASSLWQGGYETQYF
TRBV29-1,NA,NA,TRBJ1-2,TGCAGCGTGGGGGACTGGCAGGGGATCTATGGCTACACCTTC,CSVGDWQGIYGYTF
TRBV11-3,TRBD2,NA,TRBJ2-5,TGTGCCAGCAGCTTAAGTAGCGGGAGCGGGCAAGAGACCCAGTACTTC,CASSLSSGSGQETQYF
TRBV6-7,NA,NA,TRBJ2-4,TGTGCCAGCAGTTACTCTAGTCCTAGCGCCATGCTAGCCAAAAACATTCAGTACTTC,CASSYSSPSAMLAKNIQYF
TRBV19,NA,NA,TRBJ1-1,TGTGCCAGTAGTACCTCGGGCAGGGGGAACACTGAAGCTTTCTTT,CASSTSGRGNTEAFF
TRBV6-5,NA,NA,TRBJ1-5,TGTGCCAGCAGTTACTCGAGGCAGTCCCCGAATCAGCCCCAGCATTTT,CASSYSRQSPNQPQHF
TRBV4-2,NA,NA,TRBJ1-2,TGTGCCAGCAGTCCCACGGACAATGGCTACACCTTC,CASSPTDNGYTF
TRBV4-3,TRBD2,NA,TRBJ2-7,TGCGCCAGCAGCCAAGATTTGGTAGCGGGGACCTACGAGCAGTACTTC,CASSQDLVAGTYEQYF
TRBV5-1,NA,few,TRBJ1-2,TGCGCCAGCAGCCCAAGACGTATGGATCTAGTAGTCCCGGGCTATGGCTACACCTTC,CASSPRRMDLVVPGYGYTF
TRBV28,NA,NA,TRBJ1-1,TGTGCCAGCAGTTTATCGGGGAATGCGGCCACTGAAGCTTTCTTT,CASSLSGNAATEAFF
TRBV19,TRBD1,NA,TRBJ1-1,TGTGCCAGTATCCGGACAGGGGGAAAGAACACTGAAGCTTTCTTT,CASIRTGGKNTEAFF
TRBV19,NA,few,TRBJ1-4,TGTGCCAGTAGTATTCCGGGGGGGAATGAAAAACTGTTTTTT,CASSIPGGNEKLFF
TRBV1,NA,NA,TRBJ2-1,TGCACCAGCAGCCAAGCATCCTCTAGCGGCTCCTCCTACAATGAGCAGTTCTTC,CTSSQASSSGSSYNEQFF
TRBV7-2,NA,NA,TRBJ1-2,TGTGCCAGCACCGCCTTGACAGGCTATGGCTACACCTTC,CASTALTGYGYTF
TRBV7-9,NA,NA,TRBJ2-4,TGTGCCAGCAGCTCGGGGAGAGCCAAAAACATTCAGTACTTC,CASSSGRAKNIQYF
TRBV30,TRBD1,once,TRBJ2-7,TGTGCCTGGGGGACAGGGGTCCTCTACGAGCAGTACTTC,CAWGTGVLYEQYF
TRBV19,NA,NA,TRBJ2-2,TGTGCCAGTAGTTCAGCCTTCGGCGGGGAGCTGTTTTTT,CASSSAFGGELFF
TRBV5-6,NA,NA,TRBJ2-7,TGTGCCAGCACTCGGAGGGTCAACTACGAGCAGTACTTC,CASTRRVNYEQYF
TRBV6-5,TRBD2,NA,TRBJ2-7,TGTGCCAGCACCCCAAGCGGGAGTCTCTACGAGCAGTACTTC,CASTPSGSLYEQYF
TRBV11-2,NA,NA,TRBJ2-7,TGTGCCAGCAGCCACGGGCGGGCTAGCGCCTCCTACGAGCAGTACTTC,CASSHGRASASYEQYF
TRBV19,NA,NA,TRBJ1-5,TGTGCCAGTGAAAGACAGTCCTATAGCAATCAGCCCCAGCATTTT,CASERQSYSNQPQHF
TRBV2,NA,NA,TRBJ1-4,TGTGCCAGCAGTGAGGGTAATGAAAAACTGTTTTTT,CASSEGNEKLFF
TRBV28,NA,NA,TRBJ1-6,TGTGCCAGCAGTCCTACGACAGCAAACCCCATTTCACCCCTCCACTTT,CASSPTTANPISPLHF
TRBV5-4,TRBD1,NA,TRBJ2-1,TGTGCCAGCAGCGAACAGGGGGCGAAAAACAATGAGCAGTTCTTC,CASSEQGAKNNEQFF
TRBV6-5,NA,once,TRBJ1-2,TGTGCCAGCAGTCTGGCGCAGTTCTATGGCTACACCTTC,CASSLAQFYGYTF
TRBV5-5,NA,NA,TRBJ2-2,TGTGCCAGCAGCCCCTCAGGCGAGGGGTGGACCGGGGAGCTGTTTTTT,CASSPSGEGWTGELFF
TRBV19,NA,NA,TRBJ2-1,TGTGCCAGTAGTCCAGACGATCGTGAGCAGTTCTTC,CASSPDDREQFF